The T cell receptor (beta chain) described here comes from a study of OX40 agonist ivuxolimab in advanced cancers. Study-level findings and limits: Among the least clonally expanded were partial responders at 0.1-3.0 mg/kg.

As to this clone: No antigen is known for it.

Repertoires were generated with immunoSEQ multiplex PCR, while TCRdb's copy carries only in-frame clones and drops some. The repertoire consists of roughly 81,000 clones, with more than 70% occurring once and the leading ten covering 0.4% to 0.6%. The V end lost 3 bases, the J end lost 5 bases, and 11 bases lay between the germline ends. There are 14 residues in the CDR3. Looked up from germline, CDR1 is KGHSH and CDR2 is LQKENI. The sequenced sample was CD4+ or CD8+ T cells sorted from blood, obtained in a trial of the OX40 agonist ivuxolimab. The sequence derives from an adult with an advanced solid tumor such as melanoma, head and neck, liver or kidney cancer. J is TRBJ1-5 and V is TRBV18; no reliable D call. CDR3 DNA sequence: TGTGCCAGCTCACCGATAGCTCGAGATCAGCCCCAGCATTTT. Translated, it gives CASSPIARDQPQHF.